This record looks at one T cell receptor beta chain sequence and its context. These data come from a study of cytomegalovirus exposure and HLA in healthy donors. This CDR3 contains 12 residues. V lost 3 bases and J lost 1, with 2 bases in between. Per the germline V gene, CDR1 is KGHSH and CDR2 is LQKENI. 60 Vbeta and 13 Jbeta primers were used in PCR. TCRdb keeps only in-frame clones here, not all; method: immunoSEQ multiplex PCR. The sample has over 150,000 clones, 82% seen once. Sample: PBMCs. This clonotype was obtained from a man between 45 and 60 years old in good health and CMV-seropositive. The gene calls are TRBV18 and TRBJ2-3, with D uncertain. CDR3: CASSPGTDTQYF. CDR3 sequence (DNA): TGTGCCAGCTCACCCGGCACAGATACGCAGTATTTT.